There are a few counts of the clone carrying this T cell receptor (beta chain). What it recognizes is unknown. The V gene's germline CDR1 is MGHRA and CDR2 YSYEKL. The junction had 3 bases not matched to a gene; V was cut back by 4 bases and J by 7 bases. This CDR3 spans 15 amino acids. The data are from a study of cytomegalovirus exposure and HLA in healthy donors. Whole-study results and caveats: Highest at DRB1 and lowest at HLA-C, TCR association rates differed among HLA loci in a later analysis.

PCR primers comprised 60 Vbeta and 13 Jbeta primers. Profiled with immunoSEQ multiplex PCR; TCRdb holds only in-frame clones, not every one. The table has tens of thousands of clones, 75% to 80% seen once; the top ten hold almost 4.5%. The sequencing input was PBMCs. The chain couples TRBV4-1 to TRBJ2-1; 14 bases line up with TRBD2. This TCR derives from a man aged 40-55 years in good health and CMV-seronegative. The CDR3 region is CASSLGLAGGNEQFF. CDR3 bases: TGCGCCAGCAGCCTCGGACTAGCGGGAGGTAATGAGCAGTTCTTC.